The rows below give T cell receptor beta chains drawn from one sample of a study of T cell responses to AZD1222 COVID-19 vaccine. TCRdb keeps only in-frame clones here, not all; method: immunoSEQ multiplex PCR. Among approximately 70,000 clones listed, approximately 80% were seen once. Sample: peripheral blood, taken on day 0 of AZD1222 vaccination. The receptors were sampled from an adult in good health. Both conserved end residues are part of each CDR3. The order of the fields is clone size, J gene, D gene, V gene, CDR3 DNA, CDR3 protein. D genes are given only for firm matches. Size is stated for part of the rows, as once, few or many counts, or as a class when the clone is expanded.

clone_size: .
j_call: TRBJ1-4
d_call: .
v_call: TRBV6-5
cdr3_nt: TGTGCCAGCAGTTACTCTTCCTCCCACAAACTGTTTTTT
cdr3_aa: CASSYSSSHKLFF

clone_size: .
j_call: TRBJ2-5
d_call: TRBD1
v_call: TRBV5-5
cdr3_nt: TGTGCCAGCAGCGGACAACAGGGGAGAGAGACCCAGTACTTC
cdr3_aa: CASSGQQGRETQYF

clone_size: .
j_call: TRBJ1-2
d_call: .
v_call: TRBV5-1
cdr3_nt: TGCGCCAGCAGCCCGGGGGACAACTATGGCTACACCTTC
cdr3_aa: CASSPGDNYGYTF

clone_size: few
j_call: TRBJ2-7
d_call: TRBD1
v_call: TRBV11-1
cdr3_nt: TGTGCCAGCAGCGCGGACAGGGACGAGCAGTACTTC
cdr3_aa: CASSADRDEQYF

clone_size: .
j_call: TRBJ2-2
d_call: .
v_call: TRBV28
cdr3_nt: TGTGCCAGCAGTTTGATAGGACTGAACACCGGGGAGCTGTTTTTT
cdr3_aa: CASSLIGLNTGELFF

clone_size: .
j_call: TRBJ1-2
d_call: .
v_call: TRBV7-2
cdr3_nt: TGTGCCAGCAGCCCAAGTTTGGCGACAGGCCGTGGCTACACCTTC
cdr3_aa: CASSPSLATGRGYTF

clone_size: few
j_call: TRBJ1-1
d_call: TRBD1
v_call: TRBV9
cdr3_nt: TGTGCCAGCAGCGTAGCTAGACAGGGTGAAGCTTTCTTT
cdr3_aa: CASSVARQGEAFF

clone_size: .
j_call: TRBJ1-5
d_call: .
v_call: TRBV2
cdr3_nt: TGTGCCAGCAGTGAACGGCAGGGGAGATATCAGCCCCAGCATTTT
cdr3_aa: CASSERQGRYQPQHF

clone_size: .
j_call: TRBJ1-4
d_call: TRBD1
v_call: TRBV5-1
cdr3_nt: TGCGCCAGCAGCAACGACAGGGGCCCACCTAATGAAAAACTGTTTTTT
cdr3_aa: CASSNDRGPPNEKLFF

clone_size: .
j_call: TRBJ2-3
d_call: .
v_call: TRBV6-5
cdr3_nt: TGTGCCAGCAGTTACTCGGCGGGGGCAGGTGATACGCAGTATTTT
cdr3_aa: CASSYSAGAGDTQYF

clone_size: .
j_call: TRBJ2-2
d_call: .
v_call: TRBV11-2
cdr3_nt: TGTGCCAGCAGCCTCACTCTGGGGGCGTCCGGGGAGCTGTTTTTT
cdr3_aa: CASSLTLGASGELFF

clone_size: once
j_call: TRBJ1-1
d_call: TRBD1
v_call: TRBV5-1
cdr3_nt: TGCGCCAGCAGCAACTCCGGGACAGGGAACACTGAAGCTTTCTTT
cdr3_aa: CASSNSGTGNTEAFF

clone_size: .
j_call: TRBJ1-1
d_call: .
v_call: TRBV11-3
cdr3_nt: TGTGCCAGCAGACAGGGAGGCCTTTTTTCCCTTGGGAACACTGAAGCTTTCTTT
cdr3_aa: CASRQGGLFSLGNTEAFF

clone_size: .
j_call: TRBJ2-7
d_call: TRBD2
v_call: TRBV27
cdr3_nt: TGTGCCAGCAGTTTTTCGGGGGGGACCTACGAGCAGTACTTC
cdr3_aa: CASSFSGGTYEQYF

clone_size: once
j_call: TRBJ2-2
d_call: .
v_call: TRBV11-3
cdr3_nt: TGTGCCAGCAACTCGAACCCGCCTTCGAGAACCGGGGAGCTGTTTTTT
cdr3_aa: CASNSNPPSRTGELFF

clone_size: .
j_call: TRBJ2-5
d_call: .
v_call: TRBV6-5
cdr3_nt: TGTGCCAGCAGTTACGGGGCGGTACATTTGCAAGAGACCCAGTACTTC
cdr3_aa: CASSYGAVHLQETQYF

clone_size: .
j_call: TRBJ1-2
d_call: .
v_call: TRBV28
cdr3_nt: TGTGCCAGCAGTTTAATCGCGTCGGGCTATGGCTACACCTTC
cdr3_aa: CASSLIASGYGYTF

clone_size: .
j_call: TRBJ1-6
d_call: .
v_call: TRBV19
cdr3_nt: TGTGCCAGTAGTTTGGGGGTCACCACTTATAATTCACCCCTCCACTTT
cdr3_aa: CASSLGVTTYNSPLHF

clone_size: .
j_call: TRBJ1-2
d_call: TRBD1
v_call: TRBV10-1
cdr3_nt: TGCGCCAGCAGCCCCACCGGGACAGGAGAGTATGGCTACACCTTC
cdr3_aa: CASSPTGTGEYGYTF

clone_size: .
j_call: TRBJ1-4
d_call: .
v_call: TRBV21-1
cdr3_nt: TGTGCCAGCAGACCGCCGGGGGCGGCCGATGAAAAACTGTTTTTT
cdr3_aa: CASRPPGAADEKLFF

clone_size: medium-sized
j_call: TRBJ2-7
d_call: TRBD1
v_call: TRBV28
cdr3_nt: TGTGCCAGCAGTTCTCAAGGACAGGCGACGACCTACGAGCAGTACTTC
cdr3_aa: CASSSQGQATTYEQYF

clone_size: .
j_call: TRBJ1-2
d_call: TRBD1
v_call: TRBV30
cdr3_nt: TGTGCCTTTAACAGGGGTTTCAACTATGGCTACACCTTC
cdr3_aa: CAFNRGFNYGYTF

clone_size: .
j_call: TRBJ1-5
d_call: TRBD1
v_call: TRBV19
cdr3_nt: TGTGCCAGTAGTTGGGGACAGGGGGCGCAGGCGCCCCAGCATTTT
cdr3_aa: CASSWGQGAQAPQHF

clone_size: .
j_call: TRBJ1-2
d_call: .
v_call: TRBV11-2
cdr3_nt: TGTGCCAGCAGCTTAAATGGGGGCAATGGCTACACCTTC
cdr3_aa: CASSLNGGNGYTF

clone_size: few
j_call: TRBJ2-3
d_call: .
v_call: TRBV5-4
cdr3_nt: TGTGCCAGCAGCTCTGCCCGCGGCGACCCAGATACGCAGTATTTT
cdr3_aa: CASSSARGDPDTQYF

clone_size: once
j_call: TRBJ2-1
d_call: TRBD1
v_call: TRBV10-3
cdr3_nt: TGTGCCATCAGTGTGAGACAGGGTGTCAATGAGCAGTTCTTC
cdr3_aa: CAISVRQGVNEQFF

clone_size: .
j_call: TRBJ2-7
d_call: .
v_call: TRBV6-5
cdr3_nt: TGTGCCAGCAGTTACGGGAGTGGCTACGAGCAGTACTTC
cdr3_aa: CASSYGSGYEQYF

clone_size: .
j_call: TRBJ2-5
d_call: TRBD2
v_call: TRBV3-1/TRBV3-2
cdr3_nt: TGTGCCAGCAGCCAAGACGTGGCTAGCGGGGGGGCCGAGACCCAGTACTTC
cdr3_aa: CASSQDVASGGAETQYF

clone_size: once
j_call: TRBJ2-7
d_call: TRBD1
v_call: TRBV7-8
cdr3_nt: TGTGCCAGCAGCCGTGACCCGGGACAGGGGGTGGACGAGCAGTACTTC
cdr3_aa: CASSRDPGQGVDEQYF

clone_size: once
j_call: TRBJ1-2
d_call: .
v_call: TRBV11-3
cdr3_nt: TGTGCCAGCAGCTTAACCAGGGAAGCTGGCTACACCTTC
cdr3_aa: CASSLTREAGYTF

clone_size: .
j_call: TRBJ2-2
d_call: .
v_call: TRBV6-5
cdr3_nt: TGTGCCAGCAGTTACTCGGGCAGCCTCGGGGAGCTGTTTTTT
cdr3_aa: CASSYSGSLGELFF

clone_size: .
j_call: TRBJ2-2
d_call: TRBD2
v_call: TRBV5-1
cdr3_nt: TGCGCCAGCAGCTTGACTAGCGGGGGGAACACCGGGGAGCTGTTTTTT
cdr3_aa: CASSLTSGGNTGELFF

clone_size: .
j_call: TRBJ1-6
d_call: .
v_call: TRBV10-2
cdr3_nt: TGCGCCAGCAGTGAGGGTATTAGCTCCTATAATTCACCCCTCCACTTT
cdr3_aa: CASSEGISSYNSPLHF

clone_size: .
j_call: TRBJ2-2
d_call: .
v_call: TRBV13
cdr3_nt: TGTGCCAGCACCGATTCCCCACCCGGTCGCCCCGGGGAGCTGTTTTTT
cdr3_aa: CASTDSPPGRPGELFF

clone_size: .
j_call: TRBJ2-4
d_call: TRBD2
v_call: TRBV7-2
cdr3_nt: TGTGCCAGCAGCACTCGACTAGCGGGGGAAGCCAAAAACATTCAGTACTTC
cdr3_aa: CASSTRLAGEAKNIQYF

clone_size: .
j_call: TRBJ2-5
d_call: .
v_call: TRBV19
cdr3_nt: TGTGCCAGTAGTATCAACGACGGTCAAGAGACCCAGTACTTC
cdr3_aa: CASSINDGQETQYF

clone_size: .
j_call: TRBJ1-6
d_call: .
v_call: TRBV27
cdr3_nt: TGTGCCAGCAGTTCCCTAGGGACACCCCTCCACTTT
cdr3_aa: CASSSLGTPLHF

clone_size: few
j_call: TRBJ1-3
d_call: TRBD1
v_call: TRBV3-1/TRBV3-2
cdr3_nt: TGTGCCAGCAGCCGTCCGGGACAGGCTGGAAACACCATATATTTT
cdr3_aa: CASSRPGQAGNTIYF

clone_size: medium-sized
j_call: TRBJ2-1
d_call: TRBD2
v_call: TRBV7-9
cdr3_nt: TGTGCCAGCATCGGACTAGCGTTGAATGAGCAGTTCTTC
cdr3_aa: CASIGLALNEQFF